Listed here is a single TCR beta chain. The data were obtained in a study of T cell repertoires in cytomegalovirus infection. TCRdb called the reads again in MiXCR, with one record for every CDR3 protein. This sample carries hundreds of thousands of distinct CDR3 sequences, approximately 34% of them seen once, and the ten largest clones take around 2.8%. Per the germline V gene, CDR1 is SGDLS and CDR2 is YYNGEE. The CDR3 spans 15 residues. After removal of 2 bases from V and 7 bases from J, the junction contained 6 bases not matched to a gene. The gene calls are TRBV9 and TRBJ1-6; 7 bases match TRBD1. The clonotype was recovered from a human donor in good health (CMV status not recorded). Some clones in this sample may be carry-over from other donors' samples. The sequenced material came from PBMCs. This chain's CDR3 is CASSVGGDSNSPLHF. The CDR3 nucleotides are TGTGCCAGCAGCGTTGGAGGGGACAGCAATTCACCCCTCCACTTT. Full variable domain (outside the CDR3, taken from reference TRBV9 and TRBJ1-6): DSGVTQTPKHLITATGQRVTLRCSPRSGDLSVYWYQQSLDQGLQFLIQYYNGEERAKGNILERFSAQQFPDLHSELNLSSLELGDSALYFCASSVGGDSNSPLHFGNGTRLTVT.